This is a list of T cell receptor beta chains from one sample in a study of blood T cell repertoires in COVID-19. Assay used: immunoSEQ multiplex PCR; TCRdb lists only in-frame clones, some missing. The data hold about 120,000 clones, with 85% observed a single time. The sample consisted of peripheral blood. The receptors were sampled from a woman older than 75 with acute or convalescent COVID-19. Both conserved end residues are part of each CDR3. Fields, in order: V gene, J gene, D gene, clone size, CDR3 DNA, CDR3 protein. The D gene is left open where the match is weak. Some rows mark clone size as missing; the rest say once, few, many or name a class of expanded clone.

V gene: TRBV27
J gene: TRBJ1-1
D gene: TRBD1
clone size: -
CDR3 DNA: TGTGCCAGCAGTCAGAGACAGGGAGGTGCTGAAGCTTTCTTT
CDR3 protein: CASSQRQGGAEAFF

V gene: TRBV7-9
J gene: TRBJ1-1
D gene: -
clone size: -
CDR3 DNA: TGTGCCAGCAGCCAACCCAATTCGAGACAGAACACTGAAGCTTTCTTT
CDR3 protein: CASSQPNSRQNTEAFF

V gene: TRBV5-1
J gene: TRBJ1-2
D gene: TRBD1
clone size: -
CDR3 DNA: TGCGCCAGCAGCACAGGGGGCAACTATGGCTACACCTTC
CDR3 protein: CASSTGGNYGYTF

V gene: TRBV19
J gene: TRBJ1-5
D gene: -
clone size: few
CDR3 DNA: TGTGCCAGTAGTATCCTCAATCAGCCCCAGCATTTT
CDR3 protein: CASSILNQPQHF

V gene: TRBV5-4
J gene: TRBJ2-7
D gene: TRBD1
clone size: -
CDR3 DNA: TGTGCCAGCAGCCACGGGACAGGGGAGGCCTACGAGCAGTACTTC
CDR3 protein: CASSHGTGEAYEQYF

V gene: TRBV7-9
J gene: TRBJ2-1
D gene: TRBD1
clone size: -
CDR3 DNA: TGTGCCAGCAGTTTCAAGGGGCAGGGGGCGGTAGTTAAGCAGTTCTTC
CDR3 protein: CASSFKGQGAVVKQFF

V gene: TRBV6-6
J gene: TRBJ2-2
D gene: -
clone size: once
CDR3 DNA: TGTGCCAGCAGAACGGAGGGTGGTAGTACCGGGGAGCTGTTTTTT
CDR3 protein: CASRTEGGSTGELFF

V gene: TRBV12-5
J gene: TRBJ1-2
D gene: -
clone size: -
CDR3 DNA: TGTGCTAGTGGTCTTTGGCTCTATGGCTACACCTTC
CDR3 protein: CASGLWLYGYTF

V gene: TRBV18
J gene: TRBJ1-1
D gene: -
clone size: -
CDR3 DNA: TGTGCCAGCTCACCAATCTCAACGCAGACAGAAGCAGGCACTGAAGCTTTCTTT
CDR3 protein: CASSPISTQTEAGTEAFF

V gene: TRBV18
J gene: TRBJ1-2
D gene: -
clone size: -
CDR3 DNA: TGTGCCAGCTCACCTAACGGACAGACCTGGGGCTACACCTTC
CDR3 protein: CASSPNGQTWGYTF

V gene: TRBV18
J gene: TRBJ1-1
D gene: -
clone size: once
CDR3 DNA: TGTGCCAGCTCACCGTACATGCGGGAAGCTTTCTTT
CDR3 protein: CASSPYMREAFF

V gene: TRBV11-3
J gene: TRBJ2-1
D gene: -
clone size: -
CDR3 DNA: TGTGCCAGCAGCTTAGTGGGGAGCTCCTACAATGAGCAGTTCTTC
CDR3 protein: CASSLVGSSYNEQFF

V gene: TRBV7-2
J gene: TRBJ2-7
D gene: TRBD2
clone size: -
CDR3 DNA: TGTGCCAGCAGCGGCGGGGGGGCCTTGTACGAGCAGTACTTC
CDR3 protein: CASSGGGALYEQYF

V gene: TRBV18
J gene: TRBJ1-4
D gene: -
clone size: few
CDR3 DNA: TGTGCCAGCTCGGGTGGACAACGGGAAAAACTGTTTTTT
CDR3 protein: CASSGGQREKLFF

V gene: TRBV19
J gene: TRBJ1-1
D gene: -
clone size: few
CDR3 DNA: TGTGCCAGTAGTCCGCCAGGCAGTCTGAACACTGAAGCTTTCTTT
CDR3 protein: CASSPPGSLNTEAFF

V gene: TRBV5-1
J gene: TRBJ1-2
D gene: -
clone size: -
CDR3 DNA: TGCGCCAGCAGCTTGGGAGGTCGGGGGGCAAGTGGCTACACCTTC
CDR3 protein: CASSLGGRGASGYTF

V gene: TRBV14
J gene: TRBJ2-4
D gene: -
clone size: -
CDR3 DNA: TGTGCCAGCAGCCTTCAGGGGGGAGCCAAAAACATTCAGTACTTC
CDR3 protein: CASSLQGGAKNIQYF

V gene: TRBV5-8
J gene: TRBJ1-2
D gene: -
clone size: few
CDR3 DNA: TGTGCCAGCAGCTTAGCCGGTCTGACTATGGTCTACACCTTC
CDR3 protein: CASSLAGLTMVYTF

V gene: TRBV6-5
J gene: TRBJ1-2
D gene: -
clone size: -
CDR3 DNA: TGTGCAGTCGGGAGCTATGGCTACACCTTC
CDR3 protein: CAVGSYGYTF

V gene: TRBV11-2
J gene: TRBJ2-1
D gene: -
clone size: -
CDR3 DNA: TGTGCCAGCAGCTTAGAGGGGGGGCCTAACAATGAGCAGTTCTTC
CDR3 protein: CASSLEGGPNNEQFF

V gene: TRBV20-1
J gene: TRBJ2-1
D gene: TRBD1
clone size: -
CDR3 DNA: TGCAGTGCTAGTTCTGAGACAGGGTACAATGAGCAGTTCTTC
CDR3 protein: CSASSETGYNEQFF

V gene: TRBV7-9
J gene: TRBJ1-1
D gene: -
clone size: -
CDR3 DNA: TGTGCCAGCAGTCGCCTAGAGGGTATGAACACTGAAGCTTTCTTT
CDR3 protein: CASSRLEGMNTEAFF

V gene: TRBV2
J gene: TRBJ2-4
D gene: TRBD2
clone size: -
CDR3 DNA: TGTGCCAGCAGTGTGACGCGGGGGGGCAACATTCAGTACTTC
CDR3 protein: CASSVTRGGNIQYF

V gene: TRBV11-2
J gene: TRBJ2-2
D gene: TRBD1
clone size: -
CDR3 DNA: TGTGCCAGCAGTCGGGACAGGATGAACACCGGGGAGCTGTTTTTT
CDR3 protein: CASSRDRMNTGELFF

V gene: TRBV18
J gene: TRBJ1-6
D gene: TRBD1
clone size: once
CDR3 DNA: TGTGCCAGCTCAGCTCCGGGACAGGGTAATTCACCCCTCCACTTT
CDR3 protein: CASSAPGQGNSPLHF

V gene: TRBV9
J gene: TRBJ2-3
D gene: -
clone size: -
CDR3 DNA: TGTGCCAGCAGCGTGGACGGACTGACACACACAGATACGCAGTATTTT
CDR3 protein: CASSVDGLTHTDTQYF